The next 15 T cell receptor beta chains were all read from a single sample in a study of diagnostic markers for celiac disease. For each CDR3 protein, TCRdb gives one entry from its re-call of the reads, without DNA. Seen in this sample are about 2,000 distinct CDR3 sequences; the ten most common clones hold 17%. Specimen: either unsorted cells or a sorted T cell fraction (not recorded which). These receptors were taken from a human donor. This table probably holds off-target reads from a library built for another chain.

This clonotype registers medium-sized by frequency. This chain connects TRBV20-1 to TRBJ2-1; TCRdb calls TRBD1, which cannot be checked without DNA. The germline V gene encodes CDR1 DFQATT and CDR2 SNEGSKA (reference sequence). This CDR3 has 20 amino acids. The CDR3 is CSARVRPGQGARRVILEQFF.

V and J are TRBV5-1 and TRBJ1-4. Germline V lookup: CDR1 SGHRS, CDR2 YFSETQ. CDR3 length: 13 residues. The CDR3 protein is CASSLMGGEKLFF. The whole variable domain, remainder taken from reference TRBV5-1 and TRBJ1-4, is KAGVTQTPRYLIKTRGQQVTLSCSPISGHRSVSWYQQTPGQGLQFLFEYFSETQRNKGNFPGRFSGRQFSNSRSEMNVSTLELGDSALYLCASSLMGGEKLFFGSGTQLSVL.

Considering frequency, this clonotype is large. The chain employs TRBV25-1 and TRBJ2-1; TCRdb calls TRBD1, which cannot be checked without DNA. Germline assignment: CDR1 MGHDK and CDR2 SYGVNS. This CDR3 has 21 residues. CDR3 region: CASSEGIQTGGSEDSYNEQFF.

CDR3 sequence reads: CASSQDYLRGGELFF. This chain joins TRBV14 and TRBJ2-2. The CDR3 has 15 residues. Germline lookup yields CDR1 SGHDN and CDR2 FVKESK. Full variable domain (remainder filled in from reference TRBV14 and TRBJ2-2): EAGVTQFPSHSVIEKGQTVTLRCDPISGHDNLYWYRRVMGKEIKFLLHFVKESKQDESGMPNNRFLAERTGGTYSTLKVQPAELEDSGVYFCASSQDYLRGGELFFGEGSRLTVL.

The CDR3 protein is CASSRNPGTDTQYF. This chain links TRBV3-1 with TRBJ2-3; TCRdb returns TRBD1, unconfirmable since there is no DNA. CDR3 size: 14 residues. Germline values: CDR1 LGHDT, CDR2 YNNKEL (reference sequence).

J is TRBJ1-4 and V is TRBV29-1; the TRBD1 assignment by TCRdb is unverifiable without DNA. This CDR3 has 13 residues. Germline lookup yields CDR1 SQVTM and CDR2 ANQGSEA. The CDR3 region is CSVDYAGSEKLFF.

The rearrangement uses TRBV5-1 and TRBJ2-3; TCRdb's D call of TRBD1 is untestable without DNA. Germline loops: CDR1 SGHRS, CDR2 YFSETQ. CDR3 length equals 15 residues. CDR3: CASSLVGQREDTQYF. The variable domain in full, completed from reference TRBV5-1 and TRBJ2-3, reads KAGVTQTPRYLIKTRGQQVTLSCSPISGHRSVSWYQQTPGQGLQFLFEYFSETQRNKGNFPGRFSGRQFSNSRSEMNVSTLELGDSALYLCASSLVGQREDTQYFGPGTRLTVL.

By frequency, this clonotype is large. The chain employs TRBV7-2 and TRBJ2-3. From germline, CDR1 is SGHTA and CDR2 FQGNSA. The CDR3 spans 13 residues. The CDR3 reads CASRFGGADTQYF.

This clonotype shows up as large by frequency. Here the CDR3 reads CSASRPNGYTF. This chain connects TRBV20-1 to TRBJ1-2. The CDR3 is 11 residues long. Germline CDR1 is DFQATT and CDR2 is SNEGSKA (reference sequence).

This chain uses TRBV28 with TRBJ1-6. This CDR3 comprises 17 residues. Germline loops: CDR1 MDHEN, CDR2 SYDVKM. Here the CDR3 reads CASSFSPDGSYNSPLHF.

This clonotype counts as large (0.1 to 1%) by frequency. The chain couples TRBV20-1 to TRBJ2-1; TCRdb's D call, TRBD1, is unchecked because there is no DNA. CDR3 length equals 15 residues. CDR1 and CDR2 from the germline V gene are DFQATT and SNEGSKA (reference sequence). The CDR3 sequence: CSASRGAPNLSEQFF.

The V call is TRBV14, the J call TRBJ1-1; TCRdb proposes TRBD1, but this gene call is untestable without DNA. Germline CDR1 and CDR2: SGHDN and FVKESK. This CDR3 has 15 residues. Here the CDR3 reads CASSQFVQGGTEAFF.

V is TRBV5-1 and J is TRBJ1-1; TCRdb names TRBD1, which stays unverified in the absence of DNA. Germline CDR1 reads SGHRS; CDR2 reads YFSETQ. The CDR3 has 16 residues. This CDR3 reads CASSPRTGRENTEAFF.

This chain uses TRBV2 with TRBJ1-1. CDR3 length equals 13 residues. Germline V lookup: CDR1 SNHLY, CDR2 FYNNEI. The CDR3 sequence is CASSEMGGSGAFF.

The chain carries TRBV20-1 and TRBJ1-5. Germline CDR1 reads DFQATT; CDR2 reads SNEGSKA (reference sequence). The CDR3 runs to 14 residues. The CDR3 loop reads CSADRGERNQPQHF.